This record concerns one TCR beta chain sequence. Authors' data handling: The assay estimated nucleated cells by amplifying reference gene primers. The repertoire was sequenced with immunoSEQ multiplex PCR; TCRdb's copy has only in-frame clones and lacks some. For V, J and clone size, that table is used; D and trimming come from the DNA. In the table there are fewer than 250,000 clones, approximately 87% of which are singletons. V shed 7 bases and J 0 bases; nucleotides not matched to a gene: 10. This CDR3 region has 16 residues. CDR1 is SGHVS, CDR2 FQNEAQ, per germline. The data were taken from a study of blood T cell repertoires in COVID-19. Study in general: COVID-19 samples from acute and convalescent phases originated in the United States, Italy and Spain. From T cells, B-cell-depleted T cells, or PBMCs came the material, which was cDNA or gDNA.

The sequencing sample was made of peripheral blood. This sequence joins TRBV7-8 and TRBJ2-3; 7 bases fit TRBD2. This TCR was recovered from a woman aged 50 to 60 with acute or convalescent COVID-19. The CDR3 here is CASTDYSGQSTDTQYF. CDR3 bases: TGTGCCAGCACCGACTATAGCGGGCAAAGCACAGATACGCAGTATTTT.